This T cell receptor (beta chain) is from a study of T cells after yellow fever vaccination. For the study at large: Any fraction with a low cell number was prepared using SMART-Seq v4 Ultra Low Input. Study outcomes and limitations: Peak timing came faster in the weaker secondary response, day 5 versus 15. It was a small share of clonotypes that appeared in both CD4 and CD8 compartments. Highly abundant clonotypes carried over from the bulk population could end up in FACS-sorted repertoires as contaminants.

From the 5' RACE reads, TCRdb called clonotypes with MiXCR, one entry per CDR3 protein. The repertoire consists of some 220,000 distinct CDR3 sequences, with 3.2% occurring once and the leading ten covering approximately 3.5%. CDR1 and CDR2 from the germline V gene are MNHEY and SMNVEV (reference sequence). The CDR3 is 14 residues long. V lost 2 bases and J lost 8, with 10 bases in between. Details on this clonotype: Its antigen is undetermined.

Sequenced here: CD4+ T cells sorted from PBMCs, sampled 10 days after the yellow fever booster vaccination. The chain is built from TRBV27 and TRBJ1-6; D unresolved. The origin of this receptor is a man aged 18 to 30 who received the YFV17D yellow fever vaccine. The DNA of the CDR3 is TGTGCCAGCAGTTTAACGAGGACTCATTCACCCCTCCACTTT. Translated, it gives CASSLTRTHSPLHF.